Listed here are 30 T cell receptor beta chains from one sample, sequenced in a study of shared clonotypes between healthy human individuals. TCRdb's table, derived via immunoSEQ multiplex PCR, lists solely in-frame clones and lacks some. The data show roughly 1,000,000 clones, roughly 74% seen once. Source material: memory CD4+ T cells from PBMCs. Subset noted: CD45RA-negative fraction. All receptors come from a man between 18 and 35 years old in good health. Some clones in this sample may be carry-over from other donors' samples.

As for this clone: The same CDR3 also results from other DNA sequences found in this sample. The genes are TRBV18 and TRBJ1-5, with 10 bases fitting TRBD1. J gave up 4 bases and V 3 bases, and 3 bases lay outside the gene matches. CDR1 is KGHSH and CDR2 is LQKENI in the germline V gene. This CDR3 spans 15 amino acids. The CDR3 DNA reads TGTGCCAGCTCACCCGGGACAGGGGAGAATCAGCCCCAGCATTTT. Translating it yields CASSPGTGENQPQHF.

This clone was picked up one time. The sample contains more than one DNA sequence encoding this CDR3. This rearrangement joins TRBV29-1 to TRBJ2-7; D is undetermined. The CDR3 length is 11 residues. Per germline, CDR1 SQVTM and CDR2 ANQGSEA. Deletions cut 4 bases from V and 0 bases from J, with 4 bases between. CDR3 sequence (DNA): TGCAGCGTTGCGAGCTCCTACGAGCAGTACTTC. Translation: CSVASSYEQYF.

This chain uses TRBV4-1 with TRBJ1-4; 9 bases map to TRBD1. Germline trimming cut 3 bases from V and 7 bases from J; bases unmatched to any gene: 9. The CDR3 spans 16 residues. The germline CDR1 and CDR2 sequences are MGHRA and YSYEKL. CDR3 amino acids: CASSHPTGGAGEKLFF. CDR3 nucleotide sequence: TGCGCCAGCAGCCATCCTACAGGGGGCGCGGGTGAAAAACTGTTTTTT.

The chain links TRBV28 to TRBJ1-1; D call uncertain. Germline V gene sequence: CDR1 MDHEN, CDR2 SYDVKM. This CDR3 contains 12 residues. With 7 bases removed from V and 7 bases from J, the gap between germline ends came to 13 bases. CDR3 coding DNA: TGTGCCAGCACCTCCGACCTGAATGAAGCTTTCTTT. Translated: CASTSDLNEAFF.

In nucleotides, the CDR3 is TGTGCCAGCAGCGTTCCGACTGTTGGCGGGGAGCTGTTTTTT. This encodes CASSVPTVGGELFF. This rearrangement joins TRBV9 to TRBJ2-2, with D unclear. Germline CDR1 SGDLS, CDR2 YYNGEE. Between the trimmed V and J ends, which lost 2 bases and 7 bases, there was a span of 12 bases. The CDR3 has 14 residues.

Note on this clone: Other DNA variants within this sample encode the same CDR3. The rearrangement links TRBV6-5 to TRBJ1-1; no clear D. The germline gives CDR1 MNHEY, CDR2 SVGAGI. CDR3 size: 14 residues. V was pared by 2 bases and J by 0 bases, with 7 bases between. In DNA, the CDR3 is TGTGCCAGCAGTTACAGTCAGCTGAACACTGAAGCTTTCTTT. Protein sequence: CASSYSQLNTEAFF.

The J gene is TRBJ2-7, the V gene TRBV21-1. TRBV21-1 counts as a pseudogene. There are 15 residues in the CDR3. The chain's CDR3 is CASSKRGDPSYEQYF. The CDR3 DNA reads TGTGCCAGCAGCAAAAGGGGGGACCCTTCCTACGAGCAGTACTTC.

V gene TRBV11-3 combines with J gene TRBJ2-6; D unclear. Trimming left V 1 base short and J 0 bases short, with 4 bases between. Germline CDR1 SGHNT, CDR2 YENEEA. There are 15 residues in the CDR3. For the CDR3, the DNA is TGTGCCAGCAGCTTAGGTGCCTCTGGGGCCAACGTCCTGACTTTC. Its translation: CASSLGASGANVLTF.

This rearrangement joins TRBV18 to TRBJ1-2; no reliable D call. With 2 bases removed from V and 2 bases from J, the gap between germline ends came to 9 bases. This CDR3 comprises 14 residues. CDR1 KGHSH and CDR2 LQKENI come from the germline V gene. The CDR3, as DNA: TGTGCCAGCTCACCATCTGGCTTCAACTATGGCTACACCTTC. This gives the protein CASSPSGFNYGYTF.

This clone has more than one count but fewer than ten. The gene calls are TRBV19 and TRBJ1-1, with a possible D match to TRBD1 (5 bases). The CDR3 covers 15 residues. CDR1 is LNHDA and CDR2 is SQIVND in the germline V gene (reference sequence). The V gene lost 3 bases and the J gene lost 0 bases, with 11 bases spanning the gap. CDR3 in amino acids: CASSIRQMMNTEAFF. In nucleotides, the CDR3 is TGTGCCAGTAGTATCCGACAGATGATGAACACTGAAGCTTTCTTT. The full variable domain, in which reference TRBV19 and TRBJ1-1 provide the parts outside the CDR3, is DGGITQSPKYLFRKEGQNVTLSCEQNLNHDAMYWYRQDPGQGLRLIYYSQIVNDFQKGDIAEGYSVSREKKESFPLTVTSAQKNPTAFYLCASSIRQMMNTEAFFGQGTRLTVV.

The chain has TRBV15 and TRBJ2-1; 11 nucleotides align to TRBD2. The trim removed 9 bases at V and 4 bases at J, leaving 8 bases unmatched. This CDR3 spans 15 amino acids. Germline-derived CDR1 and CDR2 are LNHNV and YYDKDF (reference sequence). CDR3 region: CATALAGASYNEQFF. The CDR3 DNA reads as TGTGCCACAGCACTAGCGGGAGCGTCGTACAATGAGCAGTTCTTC.

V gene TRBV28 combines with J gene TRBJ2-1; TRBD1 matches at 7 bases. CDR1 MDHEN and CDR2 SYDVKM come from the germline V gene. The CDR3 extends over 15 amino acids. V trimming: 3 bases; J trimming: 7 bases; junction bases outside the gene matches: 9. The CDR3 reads CASSFMGTVGNEQFF. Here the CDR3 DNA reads TGTGCCAGCAGTTTCATGGGGACAGTGGGAAATGAGCAGTTCTTC.

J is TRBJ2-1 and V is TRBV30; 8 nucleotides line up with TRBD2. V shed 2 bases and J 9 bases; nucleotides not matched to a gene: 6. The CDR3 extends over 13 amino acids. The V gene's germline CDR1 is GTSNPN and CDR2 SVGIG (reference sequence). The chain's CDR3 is CAWSWTSTVEQFF. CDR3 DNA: TGTGCCTGGAGTTGGACTAGCACAGTTGAGCAGTTCTTC.

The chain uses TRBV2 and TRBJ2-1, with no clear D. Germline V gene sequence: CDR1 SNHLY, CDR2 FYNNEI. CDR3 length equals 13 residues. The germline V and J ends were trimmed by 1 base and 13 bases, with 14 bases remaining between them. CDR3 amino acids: CASSEGQVVYQFF. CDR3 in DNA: TGTGCCAGCAGTGAAGGACAAGTAGTCTACCAGTTCTTC.

The CDR3 protein is CASSYTEVRPQHF. The CDR3 region has the DNA TGTGCCAGCAGTTACACCGAAGTGAGGCCCCAGCATTTT. The J gene is TRBJ1-5, the V gene TRBV6-6, with no clear D. From germline, CDR1 is MNHNY and CDR2 SVGAGI (reference sequence). The CDR3 totals 13 residues. With 2 bases removed from V and 9 bases from J, the gap between germline ends came to 11 bases.

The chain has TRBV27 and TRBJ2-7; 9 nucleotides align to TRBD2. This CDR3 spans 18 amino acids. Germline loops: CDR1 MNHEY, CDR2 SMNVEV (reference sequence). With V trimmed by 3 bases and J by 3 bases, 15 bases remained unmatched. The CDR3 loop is CASSFSRGSAGGYYEQYF. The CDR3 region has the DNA TGTGCCAGCAGTTTTAGTAGGGGATCAGCGGGAGGATACTACGAGCAGTACTTC.

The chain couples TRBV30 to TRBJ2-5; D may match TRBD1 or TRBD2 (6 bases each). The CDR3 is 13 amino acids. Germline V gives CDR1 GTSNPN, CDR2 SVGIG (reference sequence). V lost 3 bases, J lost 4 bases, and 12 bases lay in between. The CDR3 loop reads CAWSEQGGETQYF. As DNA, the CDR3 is TGTGCCTGGAGCGAACAGGGAGGAGAGACCCAGTACTTC.

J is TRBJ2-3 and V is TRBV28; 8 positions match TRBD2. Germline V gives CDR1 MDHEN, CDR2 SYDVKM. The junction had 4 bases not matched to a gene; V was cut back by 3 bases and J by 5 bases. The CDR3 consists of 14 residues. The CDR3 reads CASSFTGRVDTQYF. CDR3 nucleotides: TGTGCCAGCAGTTTTACCGGGAGGGTAGATACGCAGTATTTT.

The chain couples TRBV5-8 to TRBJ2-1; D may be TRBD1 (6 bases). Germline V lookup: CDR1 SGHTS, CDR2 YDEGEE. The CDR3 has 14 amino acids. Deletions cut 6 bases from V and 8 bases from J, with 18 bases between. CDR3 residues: CASILTTWGHEQFF. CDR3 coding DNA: TGTGCCAGCATCCTCACTACTTGGGGGCATGAGCAGTTCTTC.

The CDR3 region is CASSSSGLAVTGELFF. For the CDR3, the DNA is TGTGCCAGCAGCTCGTCGGGACTAGCGGTCACCGGGGAGCTGTTTTTT. The J gene is TRBJ2-2, the V gene TRBV11-2, with 11 bases aligning to TRBD2. The CDR3 has 16 amino acids. CDR1 is SGHAT and CDR2 is FQNNGV in the germline V gene. Unmatched junction bases numbered 5, after V lost 4 bases and J lost 4 bases.

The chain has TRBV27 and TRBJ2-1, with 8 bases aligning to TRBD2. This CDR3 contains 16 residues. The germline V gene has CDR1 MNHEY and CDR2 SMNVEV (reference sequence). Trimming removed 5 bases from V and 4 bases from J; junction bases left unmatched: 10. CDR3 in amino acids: CASSPLGSGRYNEQFF. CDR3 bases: TGTGCCAGCAGTCCCCTCGGGAGCGGGAGATACAATGAGCAGTTCTTC.

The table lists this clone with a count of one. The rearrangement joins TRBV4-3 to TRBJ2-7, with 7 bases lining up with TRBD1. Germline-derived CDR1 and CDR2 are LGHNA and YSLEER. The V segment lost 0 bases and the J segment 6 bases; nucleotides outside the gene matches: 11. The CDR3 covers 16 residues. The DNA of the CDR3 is TGCGCCAGCAGCCAAGATGGCAGGGGGTATGTGAGCGAGCAGTACTTC. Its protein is CASSQDGRGYVSEQYF.

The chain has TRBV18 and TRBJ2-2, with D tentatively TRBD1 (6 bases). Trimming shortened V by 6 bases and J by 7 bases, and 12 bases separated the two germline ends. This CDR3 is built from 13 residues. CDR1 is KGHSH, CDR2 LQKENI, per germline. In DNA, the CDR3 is TGTGCCAGCTCTCTAGGACAGATCGGGGAGCTGTTTTTT. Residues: CASSLGQIGELFF.

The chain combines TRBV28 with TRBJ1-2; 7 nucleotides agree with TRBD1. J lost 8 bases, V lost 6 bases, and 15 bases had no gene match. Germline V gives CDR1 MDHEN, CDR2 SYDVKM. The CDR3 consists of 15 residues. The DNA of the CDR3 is TGTGCCAGCAGGGGTGGAGGGGGCGAAGTAAGAGGCTACACCTTC. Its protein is CASRGGGGEVRGYTF.

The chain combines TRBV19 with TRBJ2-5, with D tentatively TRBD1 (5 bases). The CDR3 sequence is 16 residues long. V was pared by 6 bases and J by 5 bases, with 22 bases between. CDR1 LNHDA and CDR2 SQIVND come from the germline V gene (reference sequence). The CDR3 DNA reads TGTGCCAGTAGAACCTTGACCAGGGCAGGGTTGGAGACCCAGTACTTC. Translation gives CASRTLTRAGLETQYF.

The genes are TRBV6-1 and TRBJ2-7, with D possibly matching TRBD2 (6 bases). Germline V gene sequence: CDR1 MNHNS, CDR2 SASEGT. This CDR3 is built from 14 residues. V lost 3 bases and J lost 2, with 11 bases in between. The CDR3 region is CASSEGGGTYEQYF. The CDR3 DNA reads TGTGCCAGCAGTGAGGGAGGTGGTACCTACGAGCAGTACTTC.

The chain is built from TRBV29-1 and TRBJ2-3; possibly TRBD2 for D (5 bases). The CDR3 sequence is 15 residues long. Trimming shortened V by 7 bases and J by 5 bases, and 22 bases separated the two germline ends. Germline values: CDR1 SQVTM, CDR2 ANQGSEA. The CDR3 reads CSEEGQGDPRDTQYF. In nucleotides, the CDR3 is TGCAGCGAAGAGGGCCAAGGCGATCCTAGAGATACGCAGTATTTT.

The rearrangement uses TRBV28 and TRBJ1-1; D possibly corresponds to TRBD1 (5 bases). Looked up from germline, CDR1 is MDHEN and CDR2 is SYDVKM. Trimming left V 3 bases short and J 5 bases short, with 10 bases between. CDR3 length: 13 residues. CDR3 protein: CASSLGRGTEAFF. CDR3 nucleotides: TGTGCCAGCAGTTTGGGCCGGGGGACTGAAGCTTTCTTT.

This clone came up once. The CDR3 region has the DNA TGTGCCAGCAGCTTTCGACCGGGGGCTAATCAGCCCCAGCATTTT. This translates into CASSFRPGANQPQHF. This chain links TRBV7-3 with TRBJ1-5, with D possibly being TRBD1 (6 bases). V shed 3 bases and J shed 4 bases, with 13 bases lying between them. The CDR3 consists of 15 residues. Germline V lookup: CDR1 SGHTA, CDR2 FQGTGA.

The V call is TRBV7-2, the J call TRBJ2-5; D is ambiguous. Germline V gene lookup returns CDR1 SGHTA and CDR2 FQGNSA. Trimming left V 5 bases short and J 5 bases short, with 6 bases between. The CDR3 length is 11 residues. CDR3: CASSARETQYF. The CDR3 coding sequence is TGTGCCAGCAGCGCCCGGGAGACCCAGTACTTC. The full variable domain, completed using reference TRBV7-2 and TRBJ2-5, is GAGVSQSPSNKVTEKGKDVELRCDPISGHTALYWYRQSLGQGLEFLIYFQGNSAPDKSGLPSDRFSAERTGGSVSTLTIQRTQQEDSAVYLCASSARETQYFGPGTRLLVL.